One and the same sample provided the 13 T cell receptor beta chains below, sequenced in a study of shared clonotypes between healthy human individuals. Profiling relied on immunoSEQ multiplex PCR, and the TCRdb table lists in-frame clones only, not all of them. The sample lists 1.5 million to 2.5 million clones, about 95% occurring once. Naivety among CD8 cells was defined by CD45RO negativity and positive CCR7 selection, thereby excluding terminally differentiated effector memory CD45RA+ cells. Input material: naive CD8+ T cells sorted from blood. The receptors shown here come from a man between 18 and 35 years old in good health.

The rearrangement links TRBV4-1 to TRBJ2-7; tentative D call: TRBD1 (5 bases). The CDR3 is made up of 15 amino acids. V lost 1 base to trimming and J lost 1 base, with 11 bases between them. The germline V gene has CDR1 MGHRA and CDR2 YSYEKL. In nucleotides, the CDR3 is TGCGCCAGCAGCCAAGTCATTTCAGGGTCCTACGAGCAGTACTTC. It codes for CASSQVISGSYEQYF.

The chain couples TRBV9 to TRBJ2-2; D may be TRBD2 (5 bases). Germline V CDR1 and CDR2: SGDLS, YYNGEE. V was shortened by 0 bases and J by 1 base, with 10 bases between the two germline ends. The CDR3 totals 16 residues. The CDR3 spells CASSVGVARNTGELFF. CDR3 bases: TGTGCCAGCAGCGTAGGAGTAGCGAGGAACACCGGGGAGCTGTTTTTT.

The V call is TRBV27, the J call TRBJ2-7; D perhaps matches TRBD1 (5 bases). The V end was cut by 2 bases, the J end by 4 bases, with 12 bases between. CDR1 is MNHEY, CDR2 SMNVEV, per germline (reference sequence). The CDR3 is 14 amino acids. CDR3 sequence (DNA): TGTGCCAGCAGTTTACAGGGATCTTTTTACGAGCAGTACTTC. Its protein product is CASSLQGSFYEQYF.

The CDR3 here is CASSIGGLAGYNEQFF. The CDR3 DNA is TGTGCCAGTAGTATAGGGGGACTAGCGGGGTACAATGAGCAGTTCTTC. The rearrangement links TRBV19 to TRBJ2-1, with TRBD2 matching 13 bases. The CDR3 spans 16 residues. Germline CDR1 and CDR2: LNHDA and SQIVND (reference sequence). The V gene end was trimmed by 1 base and the J gene end by 4 bases; junction bases not matched to a gene: 1.

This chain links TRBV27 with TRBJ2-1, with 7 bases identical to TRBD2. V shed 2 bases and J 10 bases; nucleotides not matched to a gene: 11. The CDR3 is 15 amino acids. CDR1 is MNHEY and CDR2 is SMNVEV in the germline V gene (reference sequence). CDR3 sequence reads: CASSLMGGVGSEQFF. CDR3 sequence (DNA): TGTGCCAGCAGTTTAATGGGGGGGGTCGGCAGCGAGCAGTTCTTC.

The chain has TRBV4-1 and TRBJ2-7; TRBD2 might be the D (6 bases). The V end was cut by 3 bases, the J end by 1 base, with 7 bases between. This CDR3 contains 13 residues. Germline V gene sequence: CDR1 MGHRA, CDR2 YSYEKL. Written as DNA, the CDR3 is TGCGCCAGCAGCCATGGGGGGTCCTACGAGCAGTACTTC. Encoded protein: CASSHGGSYEQYF.

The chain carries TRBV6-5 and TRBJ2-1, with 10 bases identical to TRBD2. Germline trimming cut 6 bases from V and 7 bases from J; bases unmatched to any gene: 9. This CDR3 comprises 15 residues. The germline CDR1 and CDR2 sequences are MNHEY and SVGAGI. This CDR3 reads CASRPSSGSYNEQFF. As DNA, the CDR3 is TGTGCCAGCAGACCTTCTAGCGGGAGTTATAATGAGCAGTTCTTC.

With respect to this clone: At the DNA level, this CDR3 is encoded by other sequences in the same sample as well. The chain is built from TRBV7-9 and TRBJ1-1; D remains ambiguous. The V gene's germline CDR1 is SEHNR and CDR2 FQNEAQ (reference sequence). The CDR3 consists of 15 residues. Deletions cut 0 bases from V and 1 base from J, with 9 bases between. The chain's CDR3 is CASSLAVAGNTEAFF. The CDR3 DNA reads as TGTGCCAGCAGCTTAGCAGTGGCAGGGAACACTGAAGCTTTCTTT. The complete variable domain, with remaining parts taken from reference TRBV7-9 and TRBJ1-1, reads DTGVSQNPRHKITKRGQNVTFRCDPISEHNRLYWYRQTLGQGPEFLTYFQNEAQLEKSRLLSDRFSAERPKGSFSTLEIQRTEQGDSAMYLCASSLAVAGNTEAFFGQGTRLTVV.

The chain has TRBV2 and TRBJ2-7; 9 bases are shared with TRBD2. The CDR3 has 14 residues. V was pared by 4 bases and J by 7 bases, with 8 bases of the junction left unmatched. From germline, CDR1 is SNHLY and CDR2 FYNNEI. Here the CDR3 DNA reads TGTGCCAGCAGTGGGCTAGCGGGATTGGGGGAGCAGTACTTC. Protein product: CASSGLAGLGEQYF.

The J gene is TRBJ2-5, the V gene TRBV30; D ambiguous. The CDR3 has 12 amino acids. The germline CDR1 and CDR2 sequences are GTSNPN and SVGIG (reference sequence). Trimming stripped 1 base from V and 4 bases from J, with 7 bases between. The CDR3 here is CAWSGGIETQYF. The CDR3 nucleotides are TGTGCCTGGAGTGGTGGGATAGAGACCCAGTACTTC.

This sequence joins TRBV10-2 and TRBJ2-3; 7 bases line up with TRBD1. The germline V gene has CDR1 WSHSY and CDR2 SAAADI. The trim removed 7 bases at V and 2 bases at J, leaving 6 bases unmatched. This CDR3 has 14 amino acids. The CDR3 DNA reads TGCGCCAGCATTAGACAGGGCTACACAGATACGCAGTATTTT. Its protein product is CASIRQGYTDTQYF.

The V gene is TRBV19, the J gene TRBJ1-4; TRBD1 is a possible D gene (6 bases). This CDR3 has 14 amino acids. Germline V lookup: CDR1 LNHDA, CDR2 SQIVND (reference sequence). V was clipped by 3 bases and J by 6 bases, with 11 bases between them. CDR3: CASSIQGWDEKLFF. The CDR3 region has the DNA TGTGCCAGTAGTATCCAGGGGTGGGATGAAAAACTGTTTTTT. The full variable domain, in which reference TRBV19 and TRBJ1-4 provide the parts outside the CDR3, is DGGITQSPKYLFRKEGQNVTLSCEQNLNHDAMYWYRQDPGQGLRLIYYSQIVNDFQKGDIAEGYSVSREKKESFPLTVTSAQKNPTAFYLCASSIQGWDEKLFFGSGTQLSVL.

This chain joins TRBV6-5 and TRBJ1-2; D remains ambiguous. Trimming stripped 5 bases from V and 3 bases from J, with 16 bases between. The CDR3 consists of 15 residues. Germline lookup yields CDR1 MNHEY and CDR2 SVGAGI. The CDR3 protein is CASSHHRDGDYGYTF. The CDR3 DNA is TGTGCCAGCAGTCACCACCGAGACGGAGACTATGGCTACACCTTC.